The present T cell receptor beta chain was sequenced within a study of T cell responses to AZD1222 COVID-19 vaccine. Points from the study as a whole: Unmutated variant regions are reportedly targeted by nearly half of spike-specific TCRs. Dominant CD4 TCR responses targeted spike regions 160-218 and 743-854.

In the case of this clone: Its specificity is unknown.

This table comes from immunoSEQ multiplex PCR, and its TCRdb copy is limited to in-frame clones, with some not included. The sample records approximately 130,000 clones, approximately 94% being singletons. There are 15 residues in the CDR3. Germline CDR1 MDHEN, CDR2 SYDVKM. Trimming cost V 7 bases and J 9 bases; bases outside gene matches: 12. This specimen was peripheral blood, taken on day 0 of AZD1222 vaccination. This receptor was taken from an adult in good health. V is TRBV28 and J is TRBJ2-1; 10 bases agree with TRBD2. CDR3 nucleotides: TGTGCCAGCAAGCTCAGCGGGAGGGCCAGGAGTGAGCAGTTCTTC. Residues: CASKLSGRARSEQFF.